The 29 T cell receptor beta chains in this list originate from one sample, sequenced in a study of T cell repertoires in cytomegalovirus infection (dated by TCRdb to the late 2010s). TCRdb shows the sequencer as Illumina HiSeq 1500. In-frame beta chains were kept once TCRdb had trimmed the public reads at Q25 with fastp and called clones with MiXCR. Identical CDR3 protein sequences are pooled into one entry, listed with their most common genes and DNA. The sample data list about 230,000 distinct CDR3 sequences, and 22% of these were observed just once. The top ten constitute roughly 20% of the sample. Sequencing input: CD8+ T cells from PBMCs. The source of these receptors is a human donor in good health (CMV status not recorded). Some clones in this sample may be carry-over from other donors' samples.

The gene calls are TRBV12-3 or TRBV12-4 and TRBJ2-7; D unresolved. The CDR3 consists of 13 residues. With 5 bases removed from V and 3 bases from J, the gap between germline ends came to 11 bases. Here the CDR3 DNA reads TGTGCCAGCAGTGTGACTGTATACTACGAGCAGTACTTC. It codes for CASSVTVYYEQYF.

J is TRBJ2-7 and V is TRBV27; D possibly matches TRBD1 or TRBD2 (5 bases each). There are 15 residues in the CDR3. V was shortened by 3 bases and J by 2 bases, with 14 bases between the two germline ends. CDR1 MNHEY and CDR2 SMNVEV come from the germline V gene (reference sequence). CDR3 coding DNA: TGTGCCAGCAGTTTCTCTCCGGGGCCTGCCTACGAGCAGTACTTC. It yields the protein CASSFSPGPAYEQYF.

This clonotype appeared a few times. V usage is TRBV7-9 and J usage is TRBJ1-1; D not resolved. The CDR3 has 17 amino acids. CDR1 and CDR2 from the germline V gene are SEHNR and FQNEAQ (reference sequence). V lost 4 bases to trimming and J lost 0 bases, with 18 bases between them. CDR3 sequence: CASSYGGRSTMNTEAFF. The DNA of the CDR3 is TGTGCCAGCAGCTACGGTGGCCGGTCAACCATGAACACTGAAGCTTTCTTT.

The chain combines TRBV2 with TRBJ2-7, with 7 nucleotides matching TRBD1. CDR1 and CDR2 from the germline V gene are SNHLY and FYNNEI. The length of the CDR3 is 12 residues. With 7 bases clipped from V and 7 bases from J, the junction kept 7 bases outside the gene matches. The CDR3 reads CASKKGAVEQYF. CDR3 nucleotides: TGTGCCAGCAAGAAGGGGGCCGTAGAGCAGTACTTC.

This clonotype was seen at least ten times. The genes are TRBV7-2 and TRBJ1-5, with D maybe TRBD1 (5 bases). CDR3 size: 13 residues. V lost 5 bases to trimming and J lost 6 bases, with 11 bases between them. Germline values: CDR1 SGHTA, CDR2 FQGNSA. The CDR3: CASSINRFQPQHF. DNA of the CDR3: TGTGCCAGCAGCATAAACAGGTTTCAGCCCCAGCATTTT.

The chain recombines TRBV6-2 or TRBV6-3 with TRBJ2-2, with no clear D. Germline V lookup: CDR1 MNHEY, CDR2 SVGEGT. The length of the CDR3 is 12 residues. Between the trimmed V and J ends, which lost 2 bases and 4 bases, there was a span of 2 bases. The CDR3 loop is CASSYVTGELFF. For the CDR3, the DNA is TGTGCCAGCAGTTACGTCACCGGGGAGCTGTTTTTT.

This clonotype was observed a handful of times. This chain joins TRBV20-1 and TRBJ2-3, with D possibly TRBD1 on 5 matching bases. Trimming took 3 bases from V and 4 from J, leaving 14 bases between them. From germline, CDR1 is DFQATT and CDR2 SNEGSKA (reference sequence). CDR3 length: 14 residues. The CDR3 reads CSARRQGTADTQYF. The CDR3 DNA reads as TGCAGTGCTAGGAGGCAGGGAACGGCAGATACGCAGTATTTT.

This clonotype appeared many times. The rearrangement uses TRBV7-2 and TRBJ1-5, with 7 nucleotides matching TRBD1. The CDR3 has 16 amino acids. V was pared by 3 bases and J by 5 bases, with 10 bases of the junction left unmatched. Germline V CDR1 and CDR2: SGHTA, FQGNSA. Here the CDR3 reads CASSLGTAVFDQPQHF. The CDR3 DNA follows: TGTGCCAGCAGCTTGGGGACAGCGGTATTCGATCAGCCCCAGCATTTT.

This clonotype was observed at least ten times. The chain uses TRBV12-3 or TRBV12-4 and TRBJ2-6; D is ambiguous. Trimming left V 1 base short and J 2 bases short, with 6 bases between. This CDR3 is built from 15 residues. In DNA form, the CDR3 reads TGTGCCAGCAGTTTAGTCCAGACTGGGGCCAACGTCCTGACTTTC. Its protein is CASSLVQTGANVLTF.

This clonotype showed up just a few times. The genes are TRBV28 and TRBJ2-3; 10 nucleotides agree with TRBD2. The CDR3 spans 18 residues. CDR1 is MDHEN and CDR2 is SYDVKM in the germline V gene. Trimming removed 5 bases from V and 2 bases from J; junction bases left unmatched: 13. The CDR3 nucleotides read TGTGCCAGCAGTCCCCTCAACCTAGCGGGGGAGATCACAGATACGCAGTATTTT. Amino acids: CASSPLNLAGEITDTQYF.

This clonotype was observed a handful of times. This chain connects TRBV15 to TRBJ2-4; D may correspond to TRBD1 or TRBD2 (5 bases each). The germline gives CDR1 LNHNV, CDR2 YYDKDF (reference sequence). Trimming cost V 0 bases and J 6 bases, with 9 bases left between them. The CDR3 is 14 amino acids. The DNA of the CDR3 is TGTGCCACCAGCAGAGATCGTGGGGGAAACATTCAGTACTTC. It is translated as CATSRDRGGNIQYF. The whole variable domain, filled in from reference TRBV15 and TRBJ2-4, reads DAMVIQNPRYQVTQFGKPVTLSCSQTLNHNVMYWYQQKSSQAPKLLFHYYDKDFNNEADTPDNFQSRRPNTSFCFLDIRSPGLGDTAMYLCATSRDRGGNIQYFGAGTRLSVL.

Only a few counts were recorded for this clonotype. This chain connects TRBV7-9 to TRBJ1-2, with D uncertain. Germline V lookup: CDR1 SEHNR, CDR2 FQNEAQ (reference sequence). V lost 5 bases to trimming and J lost 8 bases, with 18 bases between them. The CDR3 sequence is 14 residues long. CDR3: CASSPPGGSEGYTF. DNA for the CDR3: TGTGCCAGCAGCCCCCCAGGTGGTTCAGAGGGCTACACCTTC.

Regarding this clonotype: A much larger clone lies a single base off, so this may be a read error. This chain uses TRBV7-6 with TRBJ2-3; 10 bases align to TRBD2. CDR1 and CDR2 from the germline V gene are SGHVS and FNYEAQ. CDR3 length: 16 amino acids. The CDR3, as DNA: TGTACCAGCAGCCCGTTGGTAGCGGGGGGAACAGATACGCAGTATTTT. This gives the protein CTSSPLVAGGTDTQYF. Based on the CDR3 plus reference TRBV7-6 and TRBJ2-3, the full variable domain is GAGVSQSPRYKVTKRGQDVALRCDPISGHVSLYWYRQALGQGPEFLTYFNYEAQQDKSGLPNDRFSAERPEGSISTLTIQRTEQRDSAMYRCTSSPLVAGGTDTQYFGPGTRLTVL.

The sample holds many counts of this clonotype. The rearrangement uses TRBV5-6 and TRBJ2-1; 8 nucleotides agree with TRBD2. Trimming took 5 bases from V and 7 from J; bases not matched to a gene: 14. This CDR3 comprises 16 residues. Germline CDR1 SGHDT, CDR2 YYEEEE. The CDR3 DNA reads as TGTGCCAGCAGTCCCTTCCTTAACGGGGGGGCGAATGAGCAGTTCTTC. Translating it yields CASSPFLNGGANEQFF.

This clonotype was detected only a few times. The J gene is TRBJ2-7, the V gene TRBV29-1; TRBD1 aligns across 7 bases. The CDR3 is made up of 13 amino acids. Trimming cost V 2 bases and J 2 bases; bases outside gene matches: 3. Germline loops: CDR1 SQVTM, CDR2 ANQGSEA. DNA for the CDR3: TGCAGCGTTGAAATAGGGGGCGCCTACGAGCAGTACTTC. This codes for CSVEIGGAYEQYF.

This clonotype was counted a few times. V usage is TRBV6-6 and J usage is TRBJ2-3, with 10 bases matching TRBD2. The V and J ends lost 8 bases and 3 bases, in that order; junction bases with no gene match: 5. The CDR3 sequence is 14 residues long. CDR1 is MNHNY, CDR2 SVGAGI, per germline (reference sequence). CDR3 in amino acids: CASALAGETDTQYF. CDR3 bases: TGTGCCAGCGCGCTAGCGGGGGAAACAGATACGCAGTATTTT.

The chain couples TRBV7-9 to TRBJ2-1, with 14 bases fitting TRBD2. From germline, CDR1 is SEHNR and CDR2 FQNEAQ (reference sequence). The CDR3 is 17 residues long. J was trimmed by 7 bases and V by 4 bases; bases with no gene match: 9. The CDR3 DNA reads as TGTGCCAGCAGCTCACCTTTCGGGACTAGCGGGGGTAATGAGCAGTTCTTC. It yields the protein CASSSPFGTSGGNEQFF.

This clonotype was recorded a few times. The chain combines TRBV6-5 with TRBJ1-2; possible D gene TRBD1, 6 bases. V lost 6 bases and J lost 5, with 16 bases in between. This CDR3 is 14 amino acids long. Germline lookup yields CDR1 MNHEY and CDR2 SVGAGI. DNA of the CDR3: TGTGCCAGCAGCTACAGGGTCCCAATTTATGGCTACACCTTC. Encoded protein: CASSYRVPIYGYTF.

This chain connects TRBV14 to TRBJ1-6; D remains unclear. This CDR3 region has 18 residues. Germline CDR1 is SGHDN and CDR2 is FVKESK. The V and J ends lost 1 base and 7 bases respectively, with 20 bases between them. The CDR3 protein is CASSQGPSTYGENSPLHF. The CDR3 nucleotides are TGTGCCAGCAGCCAAGGCCCGAGCACCTACGGAGAAAATTCACCCCTCCACTTT.

In its sample, this clonotype was seen many times. The chain uses TRBV7-6 and TRBJ2-1; D gene ambiguous. Germline loops: CDR1 SGHVS, CDR2 FNYEAQ. Trimming cost V 4 bases and J 6 bases, with 7 bases left between them. CDR3 length: 12 amino acids. CDR3 DNA sequence: TGTGCCAGCAGCTCTTTATCCAATGAGCAGTTCTTC. Translation: CASSSLSNEQFF.

The chain employs TRBV12-3 or TRBV12-4 and TRBJ1-4; D is ambiguous. The CDR3 runs 14 residues. Trimming pared 5 bases from V and 0 bases from J, leaving 7 bases between. CDR3 sequence: CASSRFATNEKLFF. Here the CDR3 DNA reads TGTGCCAGCAGTCGCTTTGCAACTAATGAAAAACTGTTTTTT.

This clonotype was seen many times. The CDR3 nucleotides are TGTGCCAGCAGCCCCGGGGCAGCGGGGGGGGGCCCCTACAATGAGCAGTTCTTC. Translated: CASSPGAAGGGPYNEQFF. The J gene is TRBJ2-1, the V gene TRBV7-9; TRBD2 matches at 10 bases. With V trimmed by 5 bases and J by 2 bases, 12 bases remained unmatched. This CDR3 contains 18 residues. Looked up from germline, CDR1 is SEHNR and CDR2 is FQNEAQ (reference sequence). Supplemented by reference TRBV7-9 and TRBJ2-1, the full variable domain reads DTGVSQNPRHKITKRGQNVTFRCDPISEHNRLYWYRQTLGQGPEFLTYFQNEAQLEKSRLLSDRFSAERPKGSFSTLEIQRTEQGDSAMYLCASSPGAAGGGPYNEQFFGPGTRLTVL.

In its sample, this clonotype was seen a few times. The chain has TRBV7-2 and TRBJ1-3, with 9 positions matching TRBD1. With V trimmed by 3 bases and J by 4 bases, 4 bases remained unmatched. Germline V gene data show CDR1 as SGHTA and CDR2 as FQGNSA. This CDR3 has 15 residues. CDR3 in amino acids: CASSLGTGHGNTIYF. The CDR3 bases are TGTGCCAGCAGCTTGGGGACAGGGCACGGAAACACCATATATTTT.

By share, this clonotype counts as medium-sized. The chain uses TRBV27 and TRBJ2-1; D may be TRBD2 (6 bases). Germline lookup yields CDR1 MNHEY and CDR2 SMNVEV (reference sequence). The CDR3 sequence is 13 residues long. V was trimmed by 5 bases and J by 10 bases, leaving 15 bases between them. The CDR3 region has the DNA TGTGCCAGCAGTCCCTTCAGCGGACTAGAGCAGTTCTTC. Encoded protein: CASSPFSGLEQFF.

This chain uses TRBV24-1 with TRBJ1-2; D gene ambiguous. CDR1 is KGHDR and CDR2 is SFDVKD in the germline V gene. The germline V and J ends were trimmed by 2 bases and 4 bases, with 10 bases remaining between them. There are 14 residues in the CDR3. The CDR3 DNA follows: TGTGCCACCAGTGATTCGGGATTTTCCTATGGCTACACCTTC. It is translated as CATSDSGFSYGYTF.

This clonotype was found a few times. This chain uses TRBV7-8 with TRBJ2-1; D not certain. The V gene's germline CDR1 is SGHVS and CDR2 FQNEAQ. The CDR3 length is 16 residues. V was pared by 1 base and J by 8 bases, with 18 bases between. This chain's CDR3 is CASSLEVGGMDDEQFF. In DNA, the CDR3 is TGTGCCAGCAGCTTAGAGGTAGGTGGAATGGATGATGAGCAGTTCTTC.

This clonotype was picked up a small number of times. The CDR3 loop reads CATSDNSGANVLTF. The CDR3 DNA sequence: TGTGCCACCAGTGATAACTCTGGGGCCAACGTCCTGACTTTC. The gene calls are TRBV24-1 and TRBJ2-6; D uncertain. The V gene lost 3 bases and the J gene lost 0 bases, with 2 bases spanning the gap. Germline-derived CDR1 and CDR2 are KGHDR and SFDVKD. The CDR3 is made up of 14 amino acids.

About this clonotype: Given a much more abundant clone one base away, this may be a read error. This chain joins TRBV7-8 and TRBJ2-1; no clear D. V was clipped by 3 bases and J by 2 bases, with 5 bases between them. This CDR3 spans 13 amino acids. Germline V gives CDR1 SGHVS, CDR2 FQNEAQ. The CDR3 sequence is CASSFDTYNEQFF. In DNA form, the CDR3 reads TGTGCCAGCAGCTTTGACACCTACAATGAGCAGTTCTTC. The full variable domain, with the rest looked up from reference TRBV7-8 and TRBJ2-1, is GAGVSQSPRYKVAKRGQDVALRCDPISGHVSLFWYQQALGQGPEFLTYFQNEAQLDKSGLPSDRFFAERPEGSVSTLKIQRTQQEDSAVYLCASSFDTYNEQFFGPGTRLTVL.

The chain joins TRBV6-5 to TRBJ2-5, with TRBD2 matching over 10 bases. The CDR3 sequence is 15 residues long. Germline V gene lookup returns CDR1 MNHEY and CDR2 SVGAGI. J lost 6 bases, V lost 8 bases, and 12 bases had no gene match. CDR3 DNA: TGTGCCAGCGAGAAGAGCGGGGGGGCCGGAAAGACCCAGTACTTC. Protein product: CASEKSGGAGKTQYF.